These 21 T cell receptor delta chains share one sample of origin, sequenced in a study of γδ T cells in repeated Plasmodium falciparum infection (dated by TCRdb to the early 2020s). Vgamma9/Vdelta2+ and Vdelta2-negative gammadelta T cell populations were flow-sorted from peripheral blood mononuclear cells for bulk TCR repertoire analysis. The method behind the library was multiplex PCR. For sequencing, an Illumina MiSeq was employed. TCRdb reprocessed the public reads with the caller CATT; rows with the same DNA were merged afterwards. The sample records 85,000 to 90,000 delta-chain clones, roughly 1.4% of which are singletons. Of the sample, roughly 8.1% falls within the top ten clones. The sample consisted of gamma-delta T cells from blood. These TCRs come from a pool of human donors (malaria-infected and uninfected, not separated).

This clone showed up just a few times. TCRdb records a much larger clone's protein for this DNA, with a difference at residue 13 that likely arises from a read error; the protein given is the translation of the DNA. J is TRDJ1 and V is TRDV2; D is perhaps TRDD3 (6 bases). TCRdb gives no J gene; it was assigned here by matching the DNA to germline. The length of the CDR3 is 19 residues. Germline V lookup: CDR1 GEAIGNYY, CDR2 EKD. The ends were cut back, 5 bases at V and 1 base at J, with 28 bases in the middle. As DNA, the CDR3 is TGTGCCTGTGGCAAGATCGCTTTTGGGGGGCCCAAGTGCACCGATAAACTCATCTTT. Protein: CACGKIAFGGPKCTDKLIF.

On this clone: The mismatch at residue 19 between this DNA's translation and the TCRdb protein of a much larger clone likely reflects a read error; the protein shown is translated from the DNA. This sequence joins TRDV1 and TRDJ1, with 10 bases matching TRDD3. No J gene was available from TCRdb, and it was assigned here by a germline match of the DNA. V gave up 3 bases and J gave up 3 bases; unmatched junction bases: 31. Germline V gene data show CDR1 as TSWWSYY and CDR2 as QGS. This CDR3 comprises 24 residues. Here the CDR3 reads CALGEYPFLPALRGDTQNADKLIF. In DNA form, the CDR3 reads TGTGCTCTTGGGGAGTACCCGTTCCTACCGGCACTGAGGGGGGATACGCAAAATGCCGATAAACTCATCTTT.

This clone was found a few times. TCRdb records a much larger clone's protein for this DNA, with a difference at residue 6 that likely arises from a read error; the protein given is the translation of the DNA. The chain's CDR3 is CACEPRARWGRDKLIF. DNA of the CDR3: TGTGCCTGTGAACCTAGGGCCAGATGGGGGAGAGATAAACTCATCTTT. This rearrangement joins TRDV2 to TRDJ1; 7 bases match TRDD3. The CDR3 is made up of 16 amino acids. Germline lookup yields CDR1 GEAIGNYY and CDR2 EKD. Trimming cost V 4 bases and J 5 bases; bases outside gene matches: 15.

This clone has just a few counts. This likely reflects a read error, since a far larger clone is one base away. Other nucleotide sequences from this sample produce the same CDR3. V is TRDV2 and J is TRDJ3; TRDD3 is a possible D gene (6 bases). Germline V lookup: CDR1 GEAIGNYY, CDR2 EKD. CDR3 length: 16 residues. Deletions cut 3 bases from V and 1 base from J, with 9 bases between. For the CDR3, the DNA is TGTGCCTGTGACCTACTGGGTTCCTGGGACACCCGACAGATGTTTTTC. Translation: CACDLLGSWDTRQMFF.

As to this clone: One base separates it from a far larger clone, so it is likely a read error. The same CDR3 can be traced to other DNA sequences in this sample. The CDR3, as DNA: TGTGCTCTTGGGGAACTTGGCCCTCTCAAAGTACTGGGGGACCCGAACACCGATAAACTCATCTTT. This translates into CALGELGPLKVLGDPNTDKLIF. The chain is built from TRDV1 and TRDJ1, with 9 bases that match TRDD3. TCRdb leaves out the J gene; it was filled in here by matching the DNA to germline. Trimming cost V 0 bases and J 0 bases; bases outside gene matches: 20. Per germline, CDR1 TSWWSYY and CDR2 QGS. This CDR3 is 22 amino acids long.

This clone was observed many times. A single base is all that separates this from a far larger clone, so a read error is likely. The identical CDR3 is also encoded by other nucleotide sequences in the sample. This chain connects TRDV1 to TRDJ1, with 11 bases identical to TRDD3. Germline matching of the DNA provided the J gene here, since TCRdb leaves it blank. Germline V lookup: CDR1 TSWWSYY, CDR2 QGS. The CDR3 spans 23 residues. V trimming: 1 base; J trimming: 5 bases; junction bases outside the gene matches: 27. The CDR3: CALGEPQSFPPNWGIAPADKLIF. CDR3 in DNA: TGTGCTCTTGGGGAACCGCAATCCTTCCCTCCAAACTGGGGGATAGCCCCCGCTGATAAACTCATCTTT.

In regard to this clone: This likely traces to a read error, being one base from a far larger clone. The same CDR3 can be traced to other DNA sequences in this sample. The chain employs TRDV1 and TRDJ1; a weak D match, TRDD3 (5 bases). Germline V gives CDR1 TSWWSYY, CDR2 QGS. Trimming removed 6 bases at V and 1 base at J, with 30 bases between. The CDR3 is made up of 20 amino acids. The DNA of the CDR3 is TGTGCTCTTGGAGAAAACAGCGGGCCATCCTCGGGGGTCCTCACCGATAAACTCATCTTT. It codes for CALGENSGPSSGVLTDKLIF.

As regards this clone: This likely came from a read error, as a far larger clone is one base away. This specimen includes other DNA sequences encoding the same CDR3. V gene assignment gives TRDV2, but the J gene was left uncalled; TRDD3, the table's D call, lacks a check against the DNA. The germline CDR1 and CDR2 sequences are GEAIGNYY and EKD. The length of the CDR3 is 18 residues. The CDR3 bases are TGTGCCTGTGACACACTTCCTACAGGGGAAGCTTTGACAGCACAACTCTTCTTC. Encoded protein: CACDTLPTGEALTAQLFF.

At least ten counts were recorded for this clone. The DNA for the CDR3 is TGTGCTCTTGGGGAAAAGGCCCTAACTGGGGGATATGAGGGGTACACCGATAAACTCATCTTT. Translated, it gives CALGEKALTGGYEGYTDKLIF. This chain joins TRDV1 and TRDJ1; 11 nucleotides agree with TRDD3. The CDR3 runs to 21 residues. J was trimmed by 0 bases and V by 2 bases; bases with no gene match: 17. Germline CDR1 reads TSWWSYY; CDR2 reads QGS.

For this clone: Given a far larger clone just one base away, this is likely a sequencing read error. The identical CDR3 is also encoded by other nucleotide sequences in the sample. The genes are TRDV2 and TRDJ1; 8 bases align to TRDD3. The J gene comes from matching the DNA to germline here; TCRdb lacks it. Germline V lookup: CDR1 GEAIGNYY, CDR2 EKD. V lost 3 bases, J lost 0 bases, and 35 bases stayed unmatched. There are 25 residues in the CDR3. The CDR3 is CACDGAVLPTRLGDEYSPYTDKLIF. The CDR3 DNA sequence: TGTGCCTGTGACGGCGCGGTCCTACCGACCCGGCTGGGGGACGAATACAGCCCGTACACCGATAAACTCATCTTT.

This clone has just a few counts. The protein recorded in TCRdb matches a much larger clone and deviates from this DNA's translation at residue 10, suggesting a read error; the protein here is obtained by translating the DNA. The V gene is TRDV2, the J gene TRDJ1; 10 bases line up with TRDD3. The CDR3 totals 17 residues. Germline assignment: CDR1 GEAIGNYY and CDR2 EKD. The V and J ends lost 3 bases and 0 bases, in that order; junction bases with no gene match: 9. CDR3 loop: CACDSLLGDSYTDKLIF. CDR3 nucleotides: TGTGCCTGTGACTCATTACTGGGGGATTCGTACACCGATAAACTCATCTTT.

The gene calls are TRDV1 and TRDJ1; D uncertain. No J segment appears in TCRdb, so it was assigned here by matching the sequence to germline. The CDR3 consists of 17 residues. The germline V gene has CDR1 TSWWSYY and CDR2 QGS. With 2 bases removed from V and 0 bases from J, the gap between germline ends came to 16 bases. CDR3 sequence: CALGEARWWTYTDKLIF. As DNA, the CDR3 is TGTGCTCTTGGGGAAGCACGGTGGTGGACTTACACCGATAAACTCATCTTT.

This clone has more than one count but fewer than ten. This sequence is one base from a far larger clone and is likely a read error. The same CDR3 is also encoded by other DNA sequences in this sample. The chain recombines TRDV1 with TRDJ1; D possibly corresponds to TRDD3 (5 bases). This CDR3 comprises 15 residues. Per the germline V gene, CDR1 is TSWWSYY and CDR2 is QGS. V lost 2 bases, J lost 5 bases, and 15 bases lay in between. The CDR3 sequence is CALGEFLWGQDKLIF. The CDR3 coding sequence is TGTGCTCTTGGGGAATTTCTTTGGGGACAAGATAAACTCATCTTT.

This clone was detected ten times or more. This DNA's translation and the protein TCRdb lists, from a much larger clone, do not match at residue 6, likely due to a read error; the protein shown is translated from the DNA. The gene calls are TRDV1 and TRDJ1, with 10 bases lining up with TRDD3. TCRdb does not report a J gene; here it was assigned by matching the DNA to germline references. The CDR3 totals 20 residues. V lost 1 base, J lost 2 bases, and 16 bases stayed unmatched. Germline values: CDR1 TSWWSYY, CDR2 QGS. The CDR3 nucleotides are TGTGCTCTTGGGGAACCTGGGGATGCGTACTGGGGGATTGGAACCGATAAACTCATCTTT. It encodes CALGEPGDAYWGIGTDKLIF.

In the case of this clone: With a far larger clone one base away, a read error is the likely cause. At the DNA level, this CDR3 is encoded by other sequences in the same sample as well. The V gene call reads TRDV2; no J gene was called; the D call in the table, TRDD3, was not verified against the DNA. The germline CDR1 and CDR2 sequences are GEAIGNYY and EKD. The CDR3 is 15 amino acids. CDR3 sequence reads: CACEHWGLYTDKLIF. CDR3 in DNA: TGTGCCTGTGAGCACTGGGGGCTGTACACCGATAAACTCATCTTC.

The sample holds many counts of this clone. The rearrangement links TRDV3 to TRDJ1; TRDD3 matches 12 bases. Germline lookup yields CDR1 TVYSNPD and CDR2 GDNSRS (reference sequence). The CDR3 runs to 20 residues. With 4 bases clipped from V and 2 bases from J, the junction kept 23 bases outside the gene matches. The CDR3: CASTLYPFYWGILGTDKLIF. CDR3 in DNA: TGTGCCTCTACCCTTTACCCGTTTTACTGGGGGATACTCGGAACCGATAAACTCATCTTT.

The chain uses TRDV1 and TRDJ1; D may be TRDD3 (8 bases). No J gene was available from TCRdb, and it was assigned here by a germline match of the DNA. Germline values: CDR1 TSWWSYY, CDR2 QGS. CDR3 length: 21 amino acids. The V end was cut by 6 bases, the J end by 3 bases, with 35 bases between. The CDR3: CALGPFLRSLGIQLEADKLIF. CDR3 nucleotide sequence: TGTGCTCTTGGCCCCTTCCTCCGAAGCTTGGGGATACAACTAGAGGCCGATAAACTCATCTTT.

With regard to this clone: Only one base separates this from a far larger clonotype, so it likely reflects a read error. Other DNA sequences of this sample code for an identical CDR3. This chain connects TRDV2 to TRDJ2; D call uncertain. Here the J gene was assigned by germline matching of the DNA, as TCRdb has none. Germline CDR1 and CDR2: GEAIGNYY and EKD. V was clipped by 1 base and J by 0 bases, with 11 bases between them. The CDR3 contains 16 residues. The chain's CDR3 is CACDTKGEALTAQLFF. CDR3 bases: TGTGCCTGTGACACGAAGGGAGAAGCTTTGACAGCACAACTCTTCTTT.

Remarks on this clone: For this DNA, TCRdb reports the protein of a much larger clone, which diverges at residue 13, most likely from a read error; the protein presented here is translated directly from the DNA. The J gene is uncalled and the V gene is TRDV3; TRDD3 reflects the table's D call only, with no check against the DNA. This CDR3 is built from 15 residues. The V gene's germline CDR1 is TVYSNPD and CDR2 GDNSRS (reference sequence). This CDR3 is CAFVAQGGYRDKPIF. The CDR3 region has the DNA TGTGCCTTCGTAGCCCAGGGGGGATACCGCGATAAACCCATCTTT.

This clone was observed at least ten times. The gene calls are TRDV1 and TRDJ1, with a possible D match to TRDD3 (8 bases). Germline V gives CDR1 TSWWSYY, CDR2 QGS. This CDR3 comprises 27 residues. Trimming removed 0 bases at V and 8 bases at J, with 52 bases between. Written as DNA, the CDR3 is TGTGCTCTTGGGGAACTCCACCCTTTAAGGTTCCTACCTTACTGGGGGTCCCCTTCCTTTCACATCGGGAAACTCATCTTT. Translated, it gives CALGELHPLRFLPYWGSPSFHIGKLIF.

Note on this clone: The protein TCRdb lists belongs to a much larger clone and differs from this DNA's translation at residue 8, which points to a read error; the protein shown is made from the DNA. V and J are TRDV1 and TRDJ1; a weak D match, TRDD3 (6 bases). No J gene is reported in TCRdb; it was inferred here by comparing the DNA with germline. Germline CDR1 is TSWWSYY and CDR2 is QGS. CDR3 length: 27 amino acids. Trimming shortened V by 0 bases and J by 0 bases, and 44 bases separated the two germline ends. The DNA for the CDR3 is TGTGCTCTTGGGGAACTCGTGGGGCGGGGGAGATGTAAAGAGTCTCACTCTCGGCTTAAGTACACCGATAAACTCATCTTT. As protein: CALGELVGRGRCKESHSRLKYTDKLIF.